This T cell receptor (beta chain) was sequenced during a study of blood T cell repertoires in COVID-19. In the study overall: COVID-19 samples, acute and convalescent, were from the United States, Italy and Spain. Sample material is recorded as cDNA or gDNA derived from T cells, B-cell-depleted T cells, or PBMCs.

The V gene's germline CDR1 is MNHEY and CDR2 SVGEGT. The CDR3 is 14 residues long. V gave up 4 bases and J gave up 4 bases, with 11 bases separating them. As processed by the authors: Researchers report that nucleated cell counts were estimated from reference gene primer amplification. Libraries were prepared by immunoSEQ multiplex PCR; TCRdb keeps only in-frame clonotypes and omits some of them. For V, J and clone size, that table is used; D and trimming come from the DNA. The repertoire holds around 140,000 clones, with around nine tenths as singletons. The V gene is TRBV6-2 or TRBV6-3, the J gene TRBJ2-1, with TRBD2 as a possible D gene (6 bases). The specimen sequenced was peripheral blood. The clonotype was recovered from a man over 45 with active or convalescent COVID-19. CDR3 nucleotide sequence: TGTGCCAGCAGTTTGGGACTTATATACAATGAGCAGTTCTTC. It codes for CASSLGLIYNEQFF.